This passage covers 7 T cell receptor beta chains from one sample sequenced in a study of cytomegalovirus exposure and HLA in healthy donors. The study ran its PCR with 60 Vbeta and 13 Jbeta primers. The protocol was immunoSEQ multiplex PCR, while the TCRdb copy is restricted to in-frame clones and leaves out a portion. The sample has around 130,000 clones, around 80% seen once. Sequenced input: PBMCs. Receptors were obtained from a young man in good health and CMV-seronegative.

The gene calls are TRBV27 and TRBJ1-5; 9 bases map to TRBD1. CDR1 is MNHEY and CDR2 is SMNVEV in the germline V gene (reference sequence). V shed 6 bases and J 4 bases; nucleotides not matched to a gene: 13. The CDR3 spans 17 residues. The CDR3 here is CASSKRVGQGRNQPQHF. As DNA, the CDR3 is TGTGCCAGCAGCAAACGGGTGGGACAGGGCCGAAATCAGCCCCAGCATTTT.

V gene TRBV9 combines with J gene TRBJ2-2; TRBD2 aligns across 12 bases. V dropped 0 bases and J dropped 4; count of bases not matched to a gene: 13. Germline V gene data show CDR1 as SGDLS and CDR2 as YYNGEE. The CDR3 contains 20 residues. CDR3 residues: CASSVAPLAGGPSGTGELFF. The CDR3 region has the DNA TGTGCCAGCAGCGTAGCCCCCCTAGCGGGAGGGCCCTCGGGCACCGGGGAGCTGTTTTTT.

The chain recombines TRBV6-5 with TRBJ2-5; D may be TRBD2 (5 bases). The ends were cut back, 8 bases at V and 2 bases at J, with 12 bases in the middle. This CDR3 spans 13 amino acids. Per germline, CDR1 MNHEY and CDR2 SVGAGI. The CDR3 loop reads CASLRTGQETQYF. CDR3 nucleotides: TGTGCCAGCCTAAGGACTGGTCAAGAGACCCAGTACTTC.

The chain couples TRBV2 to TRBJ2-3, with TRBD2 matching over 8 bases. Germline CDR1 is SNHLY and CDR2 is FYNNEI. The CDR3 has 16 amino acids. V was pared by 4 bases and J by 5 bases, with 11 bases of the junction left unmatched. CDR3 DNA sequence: TGTGCCAGCAGTGGGGGAGTAGCGGGAAATCAAGATACGCAGTATTTT. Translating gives CASSGGVAGNQDTQYF.

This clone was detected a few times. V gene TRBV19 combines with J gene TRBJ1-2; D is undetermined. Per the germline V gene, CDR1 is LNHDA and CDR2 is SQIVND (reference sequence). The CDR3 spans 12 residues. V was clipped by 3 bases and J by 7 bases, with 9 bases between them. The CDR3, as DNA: TGTGCCAGTAGTATTGGGCAGCTTGGCTACACCTTC. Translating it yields CASSIGQLGYTF.

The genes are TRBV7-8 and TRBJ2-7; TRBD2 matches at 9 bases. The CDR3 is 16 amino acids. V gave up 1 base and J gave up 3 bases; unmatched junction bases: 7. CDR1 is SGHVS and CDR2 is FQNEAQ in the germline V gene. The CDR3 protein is CASSLEAAGGGYEQYF. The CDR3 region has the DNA TGTGCCAGCAGCTTAGAAGCAGCGGGAGGCGGCTACGAGCAGTACTTC.

CDR3 residues: CASSSTPGEADSYEQYF. For the CDR3, the DNA is TGTGCCAGCAGTTCCACCCCCGGGGAAGCTGATTCCTACGAGCAGTACTTC. The chain combines TRBV28 with TRBJ2-7; possible D gene TRBD2, 5 bases. Germline loops: CDR1 MDHEN, CDR2 SYDVKM. The CDR3 extends over 17 amino acids. With 4 bases removed from V and 1 base from J, the gap between germline ends came to 20 bases.